The 30 T cell receptor beta chains presented below share a single source sample, sequenced in a study of blood T cell repertoires in COVID-19. TCRdb keeps only in-frame clones here, not all; method: immunoSEQ multiplex PCR. The sample comprises roughly 330,000 clones, 80% to 90% of which are singletons, and more than 5% rests with the top ten. Sequences were obtained from PBMCs or T cells enriched from blood (not recorded which). Receptors originate from a young man who had recovered from COVID-19.

The chain employs TRBV5-1 and TRBJ2-3, with 9 bases lining up with TRBD2. CDR1 and CDR2 (germline): SGHRS, YFSETQ. The CDR3 contains 18 residues. The junction had 14 bases not matched to a gene; V was cut back by 2 bases and J by 4 bases. Written as DNA, the CDR3 is TGCGCCAGCAGCTTCAGACGACTGGGCGGGGGGGCAGCAGATACGCAGTATTTT. Translating gives CASSFRRLGGGAADTQYF.

The chain links TRBV2 to TRBJ1-2; the D gene is possibly TRBD1 (6 bases). The CDR3 sequence is 14 residues long. The V gene lost 8 bases and the J gene lost 6 bases, with 19 bases spanning the gap. Germline V CDR1 and CDR2: SNHLY, FYNNEI. The CDR3 sequence: CASRGVQGRHGYTF. CDR3 DNA: TGTGCCAGCCGGGGAGTGCAGGGGAGACATGGCTACACCTTC.

The chain recombines TRBV7-3 with TRBJ2-7; 9 bases align to TRBD2. V lost 2 bases, J lost 1 base, and 0 bases stayed unmatched. Germline V gene sequence: CDR1 SGHTA, CDR2 FQGTGA. CDR3 length: 14 amino acids. This CDR3 reads CASSLLAGSYEQYF. The CDR3 nucleotides are TGTGCCAGCAGCTTACTAGCGGGGTCCTACGAGCAGTACTTC.

The V gene is TRBV5-5, the J gene TRBJ2-7; 12 bases line up with TRBD2. Germline loops: CDR1 SGHKS, CDR2 YYEKEE (reference sequence). The J segment lost 0 bases and the V segment lost 0 bases, leaving 4 bases of the junction unmatched. The CDR3 totals 17 residues. The CDR3 nucleotides read TGTGCCAGCAGCTTGGCACTAGCGGGGGGCCTCTCCTACGAGCAGTACTTC. Translation gives CASSLALAGGLSYEQYF. Full variable domain (outside the CDR3, taken from reference TRBV5-5 and TRBJ2-7): DAGVTQSPTHLIKTRGQQVTLRCSPISGHKSVSWYQQVLGQGPQFIFQYYEKEERGRGNFPDRFSARQFPNYSSELNVNALLLGDSALYLCASSLALAGGLSYEQYFGPGTRLTVT.

The chain carries TRBV28 and TRBJ1-1, with D perhaps matching TRBD1 (5 bases). V lost 2 bases, J lost 8 bases, and 12 bases lay in between. This CDR3 has 13 amino acids. In germline, CDR1 is MDHEN, CDR2 SYDVKM. In nucleotides, the CDR3 is TGTGCCAGCAGTTTAGACAAGGGGTCGGAAGCTTTCTTT. Amino acid sequence: CASSLDKGSEAFF. The variable domain in full, with the rest retrieved from reference TRBV28 and TRBJ1-1, is DVKVTQSSRYLVKRTGEKVFLECVQDMDHENMFWYRQDPGLGLRLIYFSYDVKMKEKGDIPEGYSVSREKKERFSLILESASTNQTSMYLCASSLDKGSEAFFGQGTRLTVV.

This clone has a handful of counts. The CDR3 bases are TGTGCCAGCAGCTACCGGACAGGGAACTACGAGCAGTACTTC. It translates to CASSYRTGNYEQYF. V is TRBV13 and J is TRBJ2-7, with 8 bases fitting TRBD1. The CDR3 has 14 residues. From germline, CDR1 is PRHDT and CDR2 FYEKMQ (reference sequence). J was trimmed by 3 bases and V by 4 bases; bases with no gene match: 5. Using reference TRBV13 and TRBJ2-7 for the parts outside the CDR3, the full variable domain is AAGVIQSPRHLIKEKRETATLKCYPIPRHDTVYWYQQGPGQDPQFLISFYEKMQSDKGSIPDRFSAQQFSDYHSELNMSSLELGDSALYFCASSYRTGNYEQYFGPGTRLTVT.

The rearrangement joins TRBV6-5 to TRBJ2-2; 8 bases map to TRBD1. CDR3 length: 15 amino acids. Germline lookup yields CDR1 MNHEY and CDR2 SVGAGI. The ends lost 6 bases at V and 1 base at J; junction bases unmatched: 4. This CDR3 is CASRRQGKNTGELFF. In DNA form, the CDR3 reads TGTGCCAGCAGGAGACAGGGGAAGAACACCGGGGAGCTGTTTTTT.

The chain employs TRBV10-3 and TRBJ1-1, with a possible D match to TRBD1 (6 bases). CDR1 is ENHRY, CDR2 SYGVKD, per germline. The V end was cut by 2 bases, the J end by 8 bases, with 12 bases between. CDR3 size: 13 residues. The CDR3 coding sequence is TGTGCCATCAGTGAGCCCGCCGGACAGGAAGCTTTCTTT. This gives the protein CAISEPAGQEAFF.

The CDR3 loop reads CASSLRPGNTEAFF. The CDR3 DNA is TGTGCCAGCAGTTTAAGGCCGGGGAACACTGAAGCTTTCTTT. V is TRBV28 and J is TRBJ1-1; D is unclear. Germline V gene data show CDR1 as MDHEN and CDR2 as SYDVKM. The CDR3 is made up of 14 amino acids. Trimming left V 2 bases short and J 1 base short, with 8 bases between.

The chain carries TRBV27 and TRBJ1-1; 7 bases are shared with TRBD1. The CDR3 totals 15 residues. V lost 10 bases, J lost 6 bases, and 17 bases stayed unmatched. Germline lookup yields CDR1 MNHEY and CDR2 SMNVEV (reference sequence). The CDR3 coding sequence is TGTGCCACAAAGATCCAGGGGGAGCTTGGCGCTGAAGCTTTCTTT. Its protein is CATKIQGELGAEAFF.

There are a few counts of this clone. V and J are TRBV18 and TRBJ1-1; 7 bases are a match to TRBD1. The CDR3 has 15 amino acids. V was clipped by 3 bases and J by 1 base; unmatched bases: 5. The germline V gene encodes CDR1 KGHSH and CDR2 LQKENI. CDR3 bases: TGTGCCAGCTCACCCATGGGACAGAGGAACACTGAAGCTTTCTTT. Translating gives CASSPMGQRNTEAFF.

There are a few counts of this clone. This sequence joins TRBV29-1 and TRBJ2-1; TRBD2 matches at 10 bases. In germline, CDR1 is SQVTM, CDR2 ANQGSEA. Germline trimming cut 4 bases from V and 4 bases from J; bases unmatched to any gene: 7. This CDR3 has 15 amino acids. The CDR3 region is CSVAGISGGYNEQFF. The CDR3 bases are TGCAGCGTTGCCGGAATTAGCGGGGGGTACAATGAGCAGTTCTTC.

J is TRBJ2-1 and V is TRBV6-1; D is possibly TRBD1 (6 bases). The CDR3 consists of 16 residues. Germline values: CDR1 MNHNS, CDR2 SASEGT. V was trimmed by 2 bases and J by 4 bases, leaving 15 bases between them. CDR3 bases: TGTGCCAGCAGTGAAAACGCCGGACAGCGATACAATGAGCAGTTCTTC. Its protein is CASSENAGQRYNEQFF.

V is TRBV12-3 or TRBV12-4 and J is TRBJ1-5, with D maybe TRBD1 (6 bases). The CDR3 totals 12 residues. The V and J ends lost 11 bases and 4 bases respectively, with 12 bases between them. The CDR3 loop reads CAGQQGNQPQHF. The CDR3 DNA reads as TGTGCCGGACAACAGGGAAATCAGCCCCAGCATTTT.

V gene TRBV6-5 combines with J gene TRBJ1-5; D is perhaps TRBD1 (6 bases). The V and J ends lost 5 bases and 7 bases respectively, with 9 bases between them. This CDR3 spans 12 amino acids. Germline V gene lookup returns CDR1 MNHEY and CDR2 SVGAGI. The DNA for the CDR3 is TGTGCCAGCAGTACCGGACAGCAGCCCCAGCATTTT. As protein: CASSTGQQPQHF.

The V gene is TRBV6-5, the J gene TRBJ2-4; tentative D call: TRBD2 (5 bases). This CDR3 is 15 amino acids long. The V gene's germline CDR1 is MNHEY and CDR2 SVGAGI. Trimming removed 5 bases from V and 6 bases from J, with 17 bases in between. The CDR3 region has the DNA TGTGCCAGCAGTCCCACCGAGGGATTATTAAACATTCAGTACTTC. Residues: CASSPTEGLLNIQYF.

The V gene is TRBV3-1 (or the pseudogene TRBV3-2), the J gene TRBJ1-1, with D unresolved. The CDR3 length is 15 residues. From germline, CDR1 is LGHDT and CDR2 YNNKEL (reference sequence). V shed 0 bases and J shed 0 bases, with 8 bases lying between them. In DNA, the CDR3 is TGTGCCAGCAGCCAAGATGGCACACTGAACACTGAAGCTTTCTTT. Amino acids: CASSQDGTLNTEAFF.

This clone came up a few times. The chain recombines TRBV19 with TRBJ1-5; unclear D gene. The V end lost 4 bases, the J end lost 5 bases, and 9 bases lay between the germline ends. CDR1 is LNHDA, CDR2 SQIVND, per germline (reference sequence). This CDR3 contains 13 residues. The CDR3 DNA is TGTGCCAGTAGTAGGACCGGGGATCAGCCCCAGCATTTT. Translated: CASSRTGDQPQHF. The full variable domain, rest sourced from reference TRBV19 and TRBJ1-5, is DGGITQSPKYLFRKEGQNVTLSCEQNLNHDAMYWYRQDPGQGLRLIYYSQIVNDFQKGDIAEGYSVSREKKESFPLTVTSAQKNPTAFYLCASSRTGDQPQHFGDGTRLSIL.

The chain is built from TRBV3-1 (or the pseudogene TRBV3-2) and TRBJ1-1, with D possibly TRBD1 on 5 matching bases. The germline gives CDR1 LGHDT, CDR2 YNNKEL (reference sequence). V was pared by 1 base and J by 1 base, with 7 bases between. The CDR3 loop spans 14 amino acids. CDR3 sequence: CASSQVQGNTEAFF. The CDR3 DNA sequence: TGTGCCAGCAGCCAAGTTCAGGGGAACACTGAAGCTTTCTTT.

The chain recombines TRBV5-6 with TRBJ1-6; the D is unclear. V gave up 1 base and J gave up 6 bases, with 14 bases separating them. This CDR3 has 16 residues. Looked up from germline, CDR1 is SGHDT and CDR2 is YYEEEE. The CDR3 sequence is CASSLRVYASNSPLHF. The CDR3 DNA sequence: TGTGCCAGCAGCTTGCGAGTTTATGCATCTAATTCACCCCTCCACTTT.

The chain has TRBV10-3 and TRBJ2-5, with 9 positions matching TRBD2. After removal of 3 bases from V and 3 bases from J, the junction contained 8 bases not matched to a gene. This CDR3 comprises 16 residues. Germline CDR1 ENHRY, CDR2 SYGVKD. CDR3 DNA: TGTGCCATCAGTGACTTCGGCGGGGGGGTCAAAGAGACCCAGTACTTC. Translated: CAISDFGGGVKETQYF.

The rearrangement joins TRBV2 to TRBJ1-6; TRBD1 matches at 7 bases. CDR1 is SNHLY and CDR2 is FYNNEI in the germline V gene. V shed 6 bases and J 6 bases; nucleotides not matched to a gene: 8. The CDR3 extends over 15 amino acids. For the CDR3, the DNA is TGTGCCAGCAGATATGACAGGGTCGTTAATTCACCCCTCCACTTT. This codes for CASRYDRVVNSPLHF.

The J gene is TRBJ2-7, the V gene TRBV2; D is unclear. The CDR3 is 14 amino acids. Germline V CDR1 and CDR2: SNHLY, FYNNEI. V lost 0 bases to trimming and J lost 4 bases, with 10 bases between them. The CDR3 DNA reads as TGTGCCAGCAGTGAAGCCCTTTTTTCTTACGAGCAGTACTTC. This gives the protein CASSEALFSYEQYF.

The chain combines TRBV24-1 with TRBJ2-6; the D gene is possibly TRBD1 (6 bases). CDR1 is KGHDR, CDR2 SFDVKD, per germline. With 5 bases removed from V and 11 bases from J, the gap between germline ends came to 21 bases. CDR3 length: 16 residues. CDR3 residues: CATSGPGTPQGYVLTF. The CDR3, as DNA: TGTGCCACCAGTGGACCCGGGACCCCCCAGGGGTACGTCCTGACTTTC.

This clone was counted once. This sequence joins TRBV12-3 or TRBV12-4 and TRBJ2-7; no clear D. The CDR3 is made up of 13 amino acids. V lost 3 bases, J lost 7 bases, and 13 bases lay in between. The CDR3 reads CASSFMTPWEQYF. DNA of the CDR3: TGTGCCAGCAGTTTTATGACACCTTGGGAGCAGTACTTC.

This clone has only a few counts. The J gene is TRBJ2-7, the V gene TRBV5-4; D is possibly TRBD1 (5 bases). The ends were cut back, 0 bases at V and 0 bases at J, with 7 bases in the middle. The CDR3 has 14 residues. CDR1 is SGHNT and CDR2 is YYREEE in the germline V gene (reference sequence). The CDR3 DNA sequence: TGTGCCAGCAGCTTGGACAGGAGCTCCTACGAGCAGTACTTC. The encoded protein is CASSLDRSSYEQYF.

V is TRBV2 and J is TRBJ2-7, with 9 bases that match TRBD2. The CDR3 covers 14 residues. J lost 9 bases, V lost 0 bases, and 6 bases had no gene match. Germline V lookup: CDR1 SNHLY, CDR2 FYNNEI. The DNA for the CDR3 is TGTGCCAGCAGTGAAGCCCTAGCGGGACCAGCGCAGTACTTC. As protein: CASSEALAGPAQYF.

This chain joins TRBV27 and TRBJ2-1, with TRBD2 as a possible D gene (7 bases). The CDR3 consists of 11 residues. Germline assignment: CDR1 MNHEY and CDR2 SMNVEV (reference sequence). V lost 5 bases, J lost 15 bases, and 14 bases lay in between. For the CDR3, the DNA is TGTGCCAGCAGTAACGGGGGGCACCCGTTCTTC. Encoded protein: CASSNGGHPFF.

This chain joins TRBV23-1 and TRBJ1-5; D uncertain. TRBV23-1 is designated an ORF whose function remains uncertain. The CDR3 has 17 amino acids. Trimming stripped 1 base from V and 5 bases from J, with 18 bases between. Written as DNA, the CDR3 is TGCGCCAGCAGTCAATTACCACATCGTGGTGCCCATCAGCCCCAGCATTTT. Translated: CASSQLPHRGAHQPQHF.

The V gene is TRBV28, the J gene TRBJ2-5; D possibly corresponds to TRBD2 (6 bases). V was trimmed by 2 bases and J by 2 bases, leaving 15 bases between them. This CDR3 has 16 residues. The germline CDR1 and CDR2 sequences are MDHEN and SYDVKM. CDR3 nucleotides: TGTGCCAGCAGTTTACGGGTTCTCCGGGGGCAAGAGACCCAGTACTTC. Its protein product is CASSLRVLRGQETQYF.